This TCR beta chain was recovered during a study of T cells in Graves' hyperthyroidism and ophthalmopathy. Study summary: Prior to any treatment, at the point of initial diagnosis, peripheral blood was collected. Study-level findings and limits: From stable hyperthyroidism, ophthalmopathy was separated by a 13 V-J model. Blood also contained most expanded thyroid clonotypes above 0.001. Model-based prediction identified ophthalmopathy a median roughly 6.1 months prior to its onset.

Researchers amplified the TCR beta CDR3 regions from RNA transcripts. First-round RT-PCR targeting the TCR CDR3 was performed with the HTBI primer set. From the multiplex PCR reads, TCRdb called clonotypes with MiXCR, one entry per CDR3 protein. The sample shows more than 100,000 distinct CDR3 sequences, 47% of them seen only once. This clonotype was recorded at least ten times. Its target is unknown. CDR1 and CDR2 (germline): DFQATT, SNEGSKA (reference sequence). The CDR3 consists of 15 residues. Trimming cost V 0 bases and J 7 bases, with 19 bases left between them. This clonotype was obtained from a man aged 35 to 55 with Graves' hyperthyroidism. The chain carries TRBV20-1 and TRBJ2-7; the D is unclear. The material sequenced was blood. CDR3 DNA: TGCAGTGCTAGAGATTTGCCTGGGGTCCCCGGGGAGCAGTACTTC. Protein sequence: CSARDLPGVPGEQYF.